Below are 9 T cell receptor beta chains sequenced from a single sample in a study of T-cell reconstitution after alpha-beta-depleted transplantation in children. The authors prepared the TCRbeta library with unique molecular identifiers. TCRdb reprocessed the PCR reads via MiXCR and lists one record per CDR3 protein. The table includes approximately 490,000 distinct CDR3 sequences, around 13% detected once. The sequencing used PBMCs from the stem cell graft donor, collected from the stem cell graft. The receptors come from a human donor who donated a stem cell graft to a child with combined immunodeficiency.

CDR3 sequence reads: CASSLALGGEQYF. For the CDR3, the DNA is TGTGCCAGCAGCTTAGCGCTGGGGGGGGAGCAGTACTTC. The chain carries TRBV7-9 and TRBJ2-7, with 7 bases matching TRBD2. V was clipped by 0 bases and J by 7 bases; unmatched bases: 3. Germline V lookup: CDR1 SEHNR, CDR2 FQNEAQ (reference sequence). This CDR3 contains 13 residues.

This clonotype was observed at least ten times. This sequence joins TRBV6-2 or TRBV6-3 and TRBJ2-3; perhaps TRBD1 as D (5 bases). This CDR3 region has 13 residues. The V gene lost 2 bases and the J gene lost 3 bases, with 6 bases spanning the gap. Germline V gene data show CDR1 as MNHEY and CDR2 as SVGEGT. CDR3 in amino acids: CASSYRTTDTQYF. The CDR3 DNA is TGTGCCAGCAGTTACCGGACAACAGATACGCAGTATTTT.

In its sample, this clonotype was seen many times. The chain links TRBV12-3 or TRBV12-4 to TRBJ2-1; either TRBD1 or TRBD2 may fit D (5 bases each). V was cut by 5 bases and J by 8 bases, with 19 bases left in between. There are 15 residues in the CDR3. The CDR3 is CASSHGTAIGDEQFF. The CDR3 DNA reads TGTGCCAGCAGTCATGGGACGGCCATTGGCGATGAGCAGTTCTTC.

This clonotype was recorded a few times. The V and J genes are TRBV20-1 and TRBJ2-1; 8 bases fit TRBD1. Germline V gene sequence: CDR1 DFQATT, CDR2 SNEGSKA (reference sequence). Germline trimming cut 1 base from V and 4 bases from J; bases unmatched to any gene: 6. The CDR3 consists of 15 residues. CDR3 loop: CSARADREPYNEQFF. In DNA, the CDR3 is TGCAGTGCTAGAGCGGACAGGGAACCTTACAATGAGCAGTTCTTC.

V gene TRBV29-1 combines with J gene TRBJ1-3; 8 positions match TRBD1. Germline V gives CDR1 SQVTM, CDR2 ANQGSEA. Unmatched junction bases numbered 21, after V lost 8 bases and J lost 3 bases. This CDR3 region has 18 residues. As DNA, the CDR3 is TGCAGCCCTCCCCGGTGGACAGGGCAGCGGCGTAATGGAAACACCATATATTTT. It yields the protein CSPPRWTGQRRNGNTIYF.

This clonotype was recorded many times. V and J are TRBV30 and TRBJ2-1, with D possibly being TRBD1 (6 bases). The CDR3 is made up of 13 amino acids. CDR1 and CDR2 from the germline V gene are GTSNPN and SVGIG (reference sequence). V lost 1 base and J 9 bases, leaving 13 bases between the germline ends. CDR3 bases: TGTGCCTGGAGTGAAGGGGGTTTGAGTGAGCAGTTCTTC. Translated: CAWSEGGLSEQFF.

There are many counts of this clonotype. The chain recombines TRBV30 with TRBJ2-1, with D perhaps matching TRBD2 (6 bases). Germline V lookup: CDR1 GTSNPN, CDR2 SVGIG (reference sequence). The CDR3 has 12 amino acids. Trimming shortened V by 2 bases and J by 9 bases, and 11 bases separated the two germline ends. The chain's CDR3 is CAWSRGLSEQFF. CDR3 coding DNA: TGTGCCTGGAGTAGGGGACTCAGTGAGCAGTTCTTC.

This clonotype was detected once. CDR3 protein: CASSSPSIGQGNYGYTF. The CDR3 nucleotides are TGTGCCAGCAGCTCCCCTTCTATAGGACAGGGGAACTATGGCTACACCTTC. V gene TRBV13 combines with J gene TRBJ1-2; 9 nucleotides align to TRBD1. The CDR3 is 17 amino acids. The V gene's germline CDR1 is PRHDT and CDR2 FYEKMQ (reference sequence). With V trimmed by 4 bases and J by 2 bases, 11 bases remained unmatched.

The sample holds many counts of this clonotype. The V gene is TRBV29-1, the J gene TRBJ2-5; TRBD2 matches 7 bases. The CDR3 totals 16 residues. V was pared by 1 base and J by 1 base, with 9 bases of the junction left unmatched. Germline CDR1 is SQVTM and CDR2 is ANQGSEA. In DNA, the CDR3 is TGCAGCGTTGAAGTTGGGGGAGGGGCCCCCCAAGAGACCCAGTACTTC. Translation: CSVEVGGGAPQETQYF.